This T cell receptor beta chain was recorded in a study of control samples from healthy donors and cancer patients. The assay was immunoSEQ multiplex PCR, and TCRdb's table has in-frame clones only and misses some. The repertoire holds roughly 120,000 clones, about 94% seen once, with roughly 4% in the top ten. The junction had 12 bases not matched to a gene; V was cut back by 8 bases and J by 12 bases. Germline V gene lookup returns CDR1 LNHDA and CDR2 SQIVND (reference sequence). The CDR3 spans 14 residues. Source material: blood. The TCR sequence derives from a man between 25 and 39 years old in good health. The V gene is TRBV19, the J gene TRBJ1-6; 8 bases align to TRBD1. In DNA, the CDR3 is TGTGCCAGTTGCCTCGGACAGGGAGATGGACCCCTCCACTTT. This encodes CASCLGQGDGPLHF. The full variable domain, in which reference TRBV19 and TRBJ1-6 provide the parts outside the CDR3, is DGGITQSPKYLFRKEGQNVTLSCEQNLNHDAMYWYRQDPGQGLRLIYYSQIVNDFQKGDIAEGYSVSREKKESFPLTVTSAQKNPTAFYLCASCLGQGDGPLHFGNGTRLTVT.